Listed below are T cell receptor beta chains from one sample, sequenced in a study of T-cell memory formation after mild COVID-19. Via MiXCR, TCRdb re-called the 5' RACE reads, giving one row per CDR3 protein. Altogether approximately 100,000 distinct CDR3 sequences are present, 11% being singletons, with the ten largest covering roughly two fifths. Sequencing was carried out using PBMCs or a T cell subset sorted from them (not recorded which). These receptors all stem from a man younger than 30 who had mild COVID-19 (a few samples of this study predate the infection). Cell type and time point are not known. CDR3s include the opening cysteine and the closing phenylalanine or tryptophan. The D gene is left open where the match is weak. Only some rows state a clone size, as once, few, many or a class for expanded clones.

size: few
D: TRBD1
V: TRBV6-4
J: TRBJ2-3
CDR3: CASSAGTGPDTQYF
DNA: TGTGCCAGCAGTGCCGGGACAGGGCCAGATACGCAGTATTTT

size: .
D: .
V: TRBV2
J: TRBJ2-3
CDR3: CASSQAAPGTDTQYF
DNA: TGTGCCAGCAGTCAAGCCGCCCCAGGGACAGATACGCAGTATTTT

size: few
D: .
V: TRBV12-3/TRBV12-4
J: TRBJ2-1
CDR3: CASSFSVINEQFF
DNA: TGTGCCAGCAGTTTTTCCGTGATTAATGAGCAGTTCTTC

size: .
D: .
V: TRBV2
J: TRBJ2-1
CDR3: CASSEVSRGSYNEQFF
DNA: TGTGCCAGCAGTGAAGTCTCGCGGGGCTCCTACAATGAGCAGTTCTTC

size: many
D: TRBD1
V: TRBV6-5
J: TRBJ2-7
CDR3: CASSSDRGYEQYF
DNA: TGTGCCAGCAGCTCGGACAGGGGTTACGAGCAGTACTTC

size: many
D: TRBD2
V: TRBV24-1
J: TRBJ2-1
CDR3: CATNGGGGSYNEQFF
DNA: TGTGCCACCAATGGCGGGGGGGGATCCTACAATGAGCAGTTCTTC

size: .
D: .
V: TRBV7-9
J: TRBJ2-5
CDR3: CASSLLQPAGDQETQYF
DNA: TGTGCCAGCAGCTTACTTCAGCCAGCGGGTGATCAAGAGACCCAGTACTTC

size: few
D: .
V: TRBV7-6
J: TRBJ2-1
CDR3: CASSLLGGSPIGTNEQFF
DNA: TGTGCCAGCAGCTTACTAGGGGGGTCCCCAATCGGAACAAATGAGCAGTTCTTC

size: many
D: TRBD1
V: TRBV6-6
J: TRBJ1-5
CDR3: CASSPQGAWGNQPQHF
DNA: TGTGCCAGCAGCCCCCAGGGGGCTTGGGGCAATCAGCCCCAGCATTTT

size: many
D: .
V: TRBV7-2
J: TRBJ2-5
CDR3: CASSPDTSLGQWANLGAQYF
DNA: TGTGCCAGCAGCCCCGACACTAGCCTAGGACAGTGGGCTAACCTCGGGGCCCAGTACTTC

size: few
D: .
V: TRBV7-9
J: TRBJ2-1
CDR3: CASSSVLAAFGEQFF
DNA: TGTGCCAGCAGCTCAGTCCTAGCCGCTTTTGGCGAGCAGTTCTTC

size: few
D: TRBD1
V: TRBV7-6
J: TRBJ2-5
CDR3: CASSSGQGWETQYF
DNA: TGTGCCAGCAGCTCGGGACAGGGATGGGAGACCCAGTACTTC

size: many
D: .
V: TRBV20-1
J: TRBJ2-6
CDR3: CSARALGSGANVLTF
DNA: TGCAGTGCTAGAGCGCTAGGATCTGGGGCCAACGTCCTGACTTTC

size: .
D: .
V: TRBV11-2
J: TRBJ2-2
CDR3: CASSQLRRANTGELFF
DNA: TGTGCCAGCAGCCAACTACGCCGGGCGAACACCGGGGAGCTGTTTTTT

size: .
D: TRBD2
V: TRBV4-1
J: TRBJ2-7
CDR3: CASSQELADYEQYF
DNA: TGCGCCAGCAGCCAAGAACTAGCGGACTACGAGCAGTACTTC

size: few
D: .
V: TRBV3-1
J: TRBJ2-7
CDR3: CASSPSRDRRLLLEQYF
DNA: TGTGCCAGCAGCCCGTCGCGGGACAGAAGACTCCTACTCGAGCAGTACTTC

size: many
D: TRBD2
V: TRBV7-8
J: TRBJ2-1
CDR3: CASSFLTSGGLSYNEQFF
DNA: TGTGCCAGCAGCTTTTTGACTAGCGGGGGTCTTTCCTACAATGAGCAGTTCTTC

size: .
D: .
V: TRBV12-3/TRBV12-4
J: TRBJ2-7
CDR3: CASSGGRFYEQYF
DNA: TGTGCCAGCAGTGGAGGGAGGTTCTACGAGCAGTACTTC

size: few
D: .
V: TRBV19
J: TRBJ2-5
CDR3: CASSPGGEQETQYF
DNA: TGTGCCAGTAGTCCGGGCGGGGAACAAGAGACCCAGTACTTC

size: .
D: TRBD2
V: TRBV11-2
J: TRBJ2-1
CDR3: CASSLGRAGGGDNEQFF
DNA: TGTGCCAGCAGCCTCGGAAGAGCGGGGGGAGGAGATAATGAGCAGTTCTTC

size: .
D: .
V: TRBV27
J: TRBJ2-2
CDR3: CASSLLATGELFF
DNA: TGTGCCAGCAGTTTGCTCGCCACCGGGGAGCTGTTTTTT

size: few
D: TRBD1
V: TRBV6-5
J: TRBJ2-2
CDR3: CASSYSQGHTGELFF
DNA: TGTGCCAGCAGTTACTCACAGGGGCACACCGGGGAGCTGTTTTTT

size: few
D: TRBD2
V: TRBV7-2
J: TRBJ2-1
CDR3: CASSRGLAGVNEQFF
DNA: TGTGCCAGCAGCAGGGGACTAGCGGGGGTGAATGAGCAGTTCTTC

size: few
D: .
V: TRBV10-3
J: TRBJ1-1
CDR3: CAISPGRNTEAFF
DNA: TGTGCCATCAGTCCCGGCAGGAACACTGAAGCTTTCTTT

size: many
D: .
V: TRBV29-1
J: TRBJ2-2
CDR3: CSAFRTGNTGELFF
DNA: TGCAGCGCCTTCCGGACGGGGAACACCGGGGAGCTGTTTTTT

size: .
D: .
V: TRBV7-8
J: TRBJ1-1
CDR3: CASSLGPIQGKGTEAFF
DNA: TGTGCCAGCAGCTTAGGGCCCATTCAGGGGAAGGGAACTGAAGCTTTCTTT

size: few
D: TRBD1
V: TRBV28
J: TRBJ1-1
CDR3: CASSLSRGRTEAFF
DNA: TGTGCCAGCAGTTTATCCAGGGGGAGGACTGAAGCTTTCTTT

size: few
D: TRBD1
V: TRBV24-1
J: TRBJ1-1
CDR3: CATRTGPGEGHTEAFF
DNA: TGTGCCACTCGGACAGGGCCAGGAGAGGGGCACACTGAAGCTTTCTTT

size: few
D: TRBD1
V: TRBV27
J: TRBJ1-2
CDR3: CASSLSGQGGGYTF
DNA: TGTGCCAGCAGTTTATCGGGACAGGGCGGAGGCTACACCTTC